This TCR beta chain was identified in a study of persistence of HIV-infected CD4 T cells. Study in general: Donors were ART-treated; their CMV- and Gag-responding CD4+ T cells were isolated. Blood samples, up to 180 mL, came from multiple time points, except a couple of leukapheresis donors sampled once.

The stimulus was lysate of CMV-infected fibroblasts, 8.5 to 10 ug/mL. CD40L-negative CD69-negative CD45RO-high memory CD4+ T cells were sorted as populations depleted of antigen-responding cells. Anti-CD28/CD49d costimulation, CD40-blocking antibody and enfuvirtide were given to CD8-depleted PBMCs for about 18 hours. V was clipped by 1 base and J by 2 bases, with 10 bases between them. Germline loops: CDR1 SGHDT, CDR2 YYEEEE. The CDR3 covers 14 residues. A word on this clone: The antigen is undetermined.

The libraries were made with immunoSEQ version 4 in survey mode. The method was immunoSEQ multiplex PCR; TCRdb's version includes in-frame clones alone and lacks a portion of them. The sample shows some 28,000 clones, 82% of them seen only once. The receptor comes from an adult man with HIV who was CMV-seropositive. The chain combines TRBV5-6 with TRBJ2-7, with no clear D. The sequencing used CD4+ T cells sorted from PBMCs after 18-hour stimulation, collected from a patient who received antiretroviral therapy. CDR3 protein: CASSLSPQAYEQYF. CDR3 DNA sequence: TGTGCCAGCAGCTTGTCGCCCCAAGCCTACGAGCAGTACTTC.